This record covers a single T cell receptor (beta chain). CDR3 length: 16 amino acids. The germline V gene encodes CDR1 SGHTA and CDR2 FQGTGA. V lost 5 bases to trimming and J lost 6 bases, with 21 bases between them. The entry originates in a study of cytomegalovirus exposure and HLA in healthy donors. Background on the study: For the 300 to 400 genotyped donors, about 81% fell within the Caucasian-associated ancestry cluster.

The study ran its PCR with 60 Vbeta and 13 Jbeta primers. Profiled with immunoSEQ multiplex PCR; TCRdb holds only in-frame clones, not every one. The sample includes about 140,000 clones, over 60% of them seen just once. This TCR was sampled from a male donor in good health and CMV-seropositive. Sequenced input: PBMCs. This chain connects TRBV7-3 to TRBJ2-3; tentative D call: TRBD1 (6 bases). The chain's CDR3 is CASSPPSGQTWDTQYF. The CDR3 coding sequence is TGTGCCAGCAGCCCCCCCTCAGGACAGACGTGGGATACGCAGTATTTT.